This entry lists 10 T cell receptor beta chains sequenced from one sample in a study of blood T cell repertoires in COVID-19. TCRdb's table, derived via immunoSEQ multiplex PCR, lists solely in-frame clones and lacks some. Of approximately 210,000 clones in the sample, 84% are singletons; the top ten hold around 20%. The sequenced sample consisted of peripheral blood. Receptor source: a man aged 25 to 40 with active or convalescent COVID-19.

The V call is TRBV30, the J call TRBJ2-1, with 8 bases matching TRBD2. The junction had 0 bases not matched to a gene; V was cut back by 6 bases and J by 5 bases. Germline V gene data show CDR1 as GTSNPN and CDR2 as SVGIG (reference sequence). The CDR3 is 11 amino acids. The CDR3 region is CACSGNNEQFF. DNA of the CDR3: TGTGCCTGTAGCGGGAACAATGAGCAGTTCTTC.

The J gene is TRBJ2-1, the V gene TRBV28; D gene unclear. Trimming stripped 3 bases from V and 4 bases from J, with 10 bases between. Per the germline V gene, CDR1 is MDHEN and CDR2 is SYDVKM. This CDR3 comprises 14 residues. CDR3 residues: CASSFSLRYNEQFF. The CDR3, as DNA: TGTGCCAGCAGTTTCTCGCTGAGATACAATGAGCAGTTCTTC. Drawing the rest from reference TRBV28 and TRBJ2-1, the complete variable domain is DVKVTQSSRYLVKRTGEKVFLECVQDMDHENMFWYRQDPGLGLRLIYFSYDVKMKEKGDIPEGYSVSREKKERFSLILESASTNQTSMYLCASSFSLRYNEQFFGPGTRLTVL.

This clone appeared once. The chain recombines TRBV30 with TRBJ1-1; TRBD1 agrees at 7 bases. This CDR3 comprises 13 residues. Trimming took 2 bases from V and 8 from J; bases not matched to a gene: 8. The germline V gene has CDR1 GTSNPN and CDR2 SVGIG (reference sequence). CDR3 residues: CAWSTSGGGEAFF. CDR3 sequence (DNA): TGTGCCTGGAGTACTTCGGGAGGGGGCGAAGCTTTCTTT.

J is TRBJ2-7 and V is TRBV7-2; D remains ambiguous. Trimming removed 3 bases at V and 2 bases at J, with 8 bases between. CDR1 is SGHTA, CDR2 FQGNSA, per germline. The CDR3 is made up of 13 amino acids. The CDR3 DNA follows: TGTGCCAGCAGCTTGAGCCTTACCTACGAGCAGTACTTC. Translated, it gives CASSLSLTYEQYF. Complete variable domain (other parts from reference TRBV7-2 and TRBJ2-7): GAGVSQSPSNKVTEKGKDVELRCDPISGHTALYWYRQSLGQGLEFLIYFQGNSAPDKSGLPSDRFSAERTGGSVSTLTIQRTQQEDSAVYLCASSLSLTYEQYFGPGTRLTVT.

J is TRBJ2-2 and V is TRBV19; 7 nucleotides match TRBD2. Germline CDR1 and CDR2: LNHDA and SQIVND (reference sequence). The ends lost 2 bases at V and 4 bases at J; junction bases unmatched: 4. This CDR3 has 15 amino acids. Written as DNA, the CDR3 is TGTGCCAGTAGTATAAAAGCGGGGATCACCGGGGAGCTGTTTTTT. This sequence encodes CASSIKAGITGELFF.

V and J are TRBV5-8 and TRBJ2-2; 8 nucleotides line up with TRBD1. V was clipped by 4 bases and J by 8 bases; unmatched bases: 7. Germline assignment: CDR1 SGHTS and CDR2 YDEGEE. This CDR3 comprises 14 residues. CDR3 amino acids: CASSKETGAGELFF. In DNA form, the CDR3 reads TGTGCCAGCAGCAAAGAGACAGGGGCTGGGGAGCTGTTTTTT.

This chain joins TRBV12-3 or TRBV12-4 and TRBJ1-2; tentative D call: TRBD1 (6 bases). The V end lost 7 bases, the J end lost 1 base, and 10 bases lay between the germline ends. The CDR3 covers 13 residues. The DNA of the CDR3 is TGTGCCAGCACCCGACAGGATAACTATGGCTACACCTTC. Translating gives CASTRQDNYGYTF.

This sequence joins TRBV5-4 and TRBJ1-6; possibly TRBD1 for D (6 bases). Trimming took off 0 bases at V and 8 bases at J, with 6 bases between the two ends. The CDR3 runs 13 residues. The V gene's germline CDR1 is SGHNT and CDR2 YYREEE (reference sequence). This CDR3 reads CASSLDRDSPLHF. The CDR3 region has the DNA TGTGCCAGCAGCTTGGACAGGGATTCACCCCTCCACTTT.

V is TRBV28 and J is TRBJ1-3, with D uncertain. The V end was cut by 5 bases, the J end by 0 bases, with 11 bases between. Germline V lookup: CDR1 MDHEN, CDR2 SYDVKM. The CDR3 sequence is 15 residues long. The CDR3 region is CASSLSVSSGNTIYF. The CDR3, as DNA: TGTGCCAGCAGTCTCAGCGTTAGCTCTGGAAACACCATATATTTT.

The rearrangement joins TRBV4-3 to TRBJ2-5; 9 positions match TRBD1. This CDR3 region has 15 residues. The J segment lost 4 bases and the V segment lost 4 bases, leaving 7 bases of the junction unmatched. Germline V lookup: CDR1 LGHNA, CDR2 YSLEER. Written as DNA, the CDR3 is TGCGCCAGCAGCCCCGGACAGGGGTTTGGAGAGACCCAGTACTTC. Its protein is CASSPGQGFGETQYF.